These T cell receptor beta chains were read from a single sample in a study of blood T cell repertoires in COVID-19. Here immunoSEQ multiplex PCR was the method, and the copy in TCRdb shows in-frame clones only, minus some. The table lists fewer than 150,000 clones, 90% of them singletons. The sample comprised peripheral blood. The receptor source for this set is a woman aged 55-69 years with COVID-19, enrolled during active disease. The CDR3 runs from the conserved cysteine through the conserved F or W. D genes are given only for firm matches. Expanded clones are given a class, and other clones once, few, many or no size at all.

clone size,V gene,D gene,J gene,CDR3 DNA,CDR3 protein
NA,TRBV18,TRBD1,TRBJ2-7,TGTGCCAGCTCATCTTTGGCCTTACAGGGGAAGTCCCCTCTCTACGAGCAGTACTTC,CASSSLALQGKSPLYEQYF
once,TRBV6-6,NA,TRBJ1-2,TGTGCCAGCAGTTACTCGAGGGATAACTATGGCTACACCTTC,CASSYSRDNYGYTF
NA,TRBV19,TRBD1,TRBJ1-1,TGTGCCAGCCTCGACAGGGGGAACACTGAAGCTTTCTTT,CASLDRGNTEAFF
NA,TRBV3-1/TRBV3-2,NA,TRBJ2-7,TGTGCCAGCAGCCAAGGAGTGTCGCGGGGAACCTACGAGCAGTACTTC,CASSQGVSRGTYEQYF
NA,TRBV5-1,NA,TRBJ2-2,TGCGCCAGCAGCCCGGTCAGCGCGAACACCGGGGAGCTGTTTTTT,CASSPVSANTGELFF
NA,TRBV7-9,NA,TRBJ2-1,TGTGCCAGCAGCTTGGCAACGGGACACGCAGACAATGAGCAGTTCTTC,CASSLATGHADNEQFF
NA,TRBV19,NA,TRBJ1-1,TGTGCCAGTGAGGTGGGGCACCAGAACACTGAAGCTTTCTTT,CASEVGHQNTEAFF
NA,TRBV10-3,TRBD1,TRBJ1-2,TGTGCCATCAGGTCTGGGGGTATGGACAGGGGCTATGGCTACACCTTC,CAIRSGGMDRGYGYTF
NA,TRBV4-1,NA,TRBJ2-7,TGCGCCAGCAGCCGCTTCCCCCGGGACATAGGCACCTACGAGCAGTACTTC,CASSRFPRDIGTYEQYF
NA,TRBV7-8,NA,TRBJ2-2,TGTGCCAGCAGCTTAGAAGGCGGGAACACCGGGGAGCTGTTTTTT,CASSLEGGNTGELFF
once,TRBV4-3,NA,TRBJ1-4,TGCGCCAGCAGCCAAGAAGGGGCAACTAATGAAAAACTGTTTTTT,CASSQEGATNEKLFF
NA,TRBV6-5,TRBD1,TRBJ1-1,TGTGCCAGCAGCGGACTACAGGGGGGGGATACTGAAGCTTTCTTT,CASSGLQGGDTEAFF
NA,TRBV29-1,TRBD1,TRBJ1-2,TGCAGCGTTTCGGGACAGGTTTATGGCTACACCTTC,CSVSGQVYGYTF
once,TRBV7-2,NA,TRBJ2-5,TGTGCCAGCAGCTTCGCGGGATCTTTGGAGACCCAGTACTTC,CASSFAGSLETQYF
NA,TRBV4-1,NA,TRBJ1-2,TGCGCCAGCAGCCAAGAAACTCGAGGGAGGTACACCTTC,CASSQETRGRYTF
NA,TRBV29-1,NA,TRBJ2-7,TGCAGCGGGAATGCCGGGACTCCCCCGGGCGAGCAGTACTTC,CSGNAGTPPGEQYF
NA,TRBV4-1,NA,TRBJ1-4,TGCGCCAGCAGCCAACCAAAGCAGGACAGCCCGACGGGGGAAAAACTGTTTTTT,CASSQPKQDSPTGEKLFF
NA,TRBV4-1,NA,TRBJ1-2,TGCGCCAGCAGCCAAGATCGGGGAGGGGGTTACTATGGCTACACCTTC,CASSQDRGGGYYGYTF
NA,TRBV19,NA,TRBJ1-1,TGTGCCAGTAGCCATCCCCCGGCGGGGACTGAAGCTTTCTTT,CASSHPPAGTEAFF
NA,TRBV27,TRBD1,TRBJ2-5,TGTGCCAGCAGTTTGGACAGGGCACAAGAGACCCAGTACTTC,CASSLDRAQETQYF
NA,TRBV6-1,TRBD1,TRBJ1-2,TGTGCCAGCAGTGACCTGACAGGGGGGTCCTATGGCTACACCTTC,CASSDLTGGSYGYTF
NA,TRBV19,TRBD2,TRBJ2-5,TGTGCCAGTAGCACCGCCGGTCGCGGCGGGGGGGAAGAGACCCAGTACTTC,CASSTAGRGGGEETQYF
NA,TRBV6-2/TRBV6-3,TRBD1,TRBJ1-5,TGTGCCAGCAGTTACTCGATCGCCGACAGGGGGCTTTCTCAGCCCCAGCATTTT,CASSYSIADRGLSQPQHF
NA,TRBV18,TRBD1,TRBJ2-7,TGTGCCAGCTCACCACCGGGGACAGGGAGGAACGAGCAGTACTTC,CASSPPGTGRNEQYF
few,TRBV29-1,NA,TRBJ1-3,TGCAGGGTTGATGAGGGAAACACCATATATTTT,CRVDEGNTIYF
NA,TRBV6-2/TRBV6-3,TRBD2,TRBJ2-7,TGTGCCAGCAGTTACTCTCCGCGGGGGGGCCCCTACGAGCAGTACTTC,CASSYSPRGGPYEQYF
NA,TRBV6-5,NA,TRBJ2-7,TGTGCCAGCAGTTACTCCGGCAGGGGAGGGGGAGAGCAGTACTTC,CASSYSGRGGGEQYF
NA,TRBV19,NA,TRBJ2-3,TGTGCCAGTAGTATATCAGGGTTCACAGATACGCAGTATTTT,CASSISGFTDTQYF
NA,TRBV6-6,TRBD1,TRBJ1-2,TGTGCCAGCAGTTACGGACAGGGTGCTGGGAACTATGGCTACACCTTC,CASSYGQGAGNYGYTF
NA,TRBV4-1,NA,TRBJ2-1,TGCGCCAGCAGCCAAGTAGGCCTCTCTAGGGGCCATGAGCAGTTCTTC,CASSQVGLSRGHEQFF
NA,TRBV19,NA,TRBJ1-2,TGTGCCAGTAGTTGGCCAGGGAACTATGGCTACACCTTC,CASSWPGNYGYTF
NA,TRBV29-1,TRBD2,TRBJ2-1,TGCAGCGCAGGTAGGGGTAGCGGGGGCCTTCCCGAATTCGACTTCACAGGACTTCAGTTCTTC,CSAGRGSGGLPEFDFTGLQFF
once,TRBV5-1,TRBD1,TRBJ2-5,TGCGCCAGCAGCTTGGGGACAGGGTCAGAGACCCAGTACTTC,CASSLGTGSETQYF
NA,TRBV7-6,NA,TRBJ1-4,TGTGCCAGCAGACGTACCCCATTTCGACAGGCTGCAACTAATGAAAAACTGTTTTTT,CASRRTPFRQAATNEKLFF
once,TRBV5-8,TRBD1,TRBJ1-2,TGTGCCAGCAGCGCCGACAGGGCGGGCGGGATAGGCTATGGCTACACCTTC,CASSADRAGGIGYGYTF
NA,TRBV2,NA,TRBJ2-1,TGTGCTCCCGGCGGGACCCCCCCTGAGCAGTTCTTC,CAPGGTPPEQFF
once,TRBV5-8,NA,TRBJ1-2,TGTGCCAGCAGGTGGTGGAGTGGGGCGGGAGGCTACACCTTC,CASRWWSGAGGYTF
NA,TRBV27,NA,TRBJ2-1,TGTGCCAGCAGTTTATACCTCTCTGCTACCTACAATGAGCAGTTCTTC,CASSLYLSATYNEQFF
NA,TRBV27,TRBD1,TRBJ1-2,TGTGCCAGCAGTTTAACTAGGAGACAGGGGGCGAACTATGGCTACACCTTC,CASSLTRRQGANYGYTF
NA,TRBV6-1,NA,TRBJ2-3,TGTGCCAGCAGGGCAGGGGGCACAGATACGCAGTATTTT,CASRAGGTDTQYF
NA,TRBV6-2/TRBV6-3,NA,TRBJ2-1,TGTGCCAGCAGTATGGGAGGTGAGCAGTTCTTC,CASSMGGEQFF
NA,TRBV4-1,NA,TRBJ1-4,TGCGCCAGCAGCCAAGATTCCGGCGGAGGAGGTTTGGGAAAACTGTTTTTT,CASSQDSGGGGLGKLFF